This T cell receptor beta chain stems from a study of T-cell memory formation after mild COVID-19. Study-level background: Among the donors, TCR clusters were largely specific to each donor. Study-level results: Mostly located in CM and EM were contracting CD4+ clones, with contracting CD8+ clones located in EMRA. SARS-CoV-2 specificity of second-wave clones peaking day 37 was unconfirmed.

V shed 8 bases, J shed 2 bases, and the junction held 12 bases outside the gene matches. The CDR3 covers 17 residues. The TCR alpha and TCR beta cDNA libraries, bearing sample barcodes and UMIs, were generated by 5'RACE using constant-segment primers. TCRdb ran MiXCR on the 5' RACE reads and lists one entry per CDR3 protein. The sample lists around 440,000 distinct CDR3 sequences, about 20% occurring once. Regarding this clonotype: Antigen: not known.

The gene calls are TRBV12-3 or TRBV12-4 and TRBJ2-3, with TRBD2 matching over 11 bases. This clonotype was sampled from an adult woman who had mild COVID-19 (a few samples of this study predate the infection). Cell type and time point are not known. Sequenced: PBMCs or a T cell subset sorted from them (not recorded which). The CDR3 protein is CASLTPGLADFTDTQYF. CDR3 DNA: TGTGCCAGCCTCACTCCGGGACTAGCGGATTTCACAGATACGCAGTATTTT.